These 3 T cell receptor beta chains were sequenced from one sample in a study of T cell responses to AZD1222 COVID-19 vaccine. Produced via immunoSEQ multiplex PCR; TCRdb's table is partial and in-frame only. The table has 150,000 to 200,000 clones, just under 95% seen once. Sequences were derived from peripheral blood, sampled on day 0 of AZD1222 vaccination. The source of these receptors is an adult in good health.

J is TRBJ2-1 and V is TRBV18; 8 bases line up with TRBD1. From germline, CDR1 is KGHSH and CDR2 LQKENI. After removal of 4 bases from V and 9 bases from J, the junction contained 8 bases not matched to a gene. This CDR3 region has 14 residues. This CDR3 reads CASSLRQDRGEQFF. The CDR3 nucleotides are TGTGCCAGCTCACTCCGCCAAGACAGGGGTGAGCAGTTCTTC. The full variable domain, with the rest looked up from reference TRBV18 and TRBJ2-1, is NAGVMQNPRHLVRRRGQEARLRCSPMKGHSHVYWYRQLPEEGLKFMVYLQKENIIDESGMPKERFSAEFPKEGPSILRIQQVVRGDSAAYFCASSLRQDRGEQFFGPGTRLTVL.

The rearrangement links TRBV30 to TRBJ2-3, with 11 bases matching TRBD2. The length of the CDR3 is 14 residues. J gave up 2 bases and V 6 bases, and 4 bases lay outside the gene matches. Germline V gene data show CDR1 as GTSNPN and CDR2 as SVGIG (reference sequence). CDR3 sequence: CACPLAGATDTQYF. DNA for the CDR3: TGTGCCTGCCCACTAGCGGGGGCCACAGATACGCAGTATTTT.

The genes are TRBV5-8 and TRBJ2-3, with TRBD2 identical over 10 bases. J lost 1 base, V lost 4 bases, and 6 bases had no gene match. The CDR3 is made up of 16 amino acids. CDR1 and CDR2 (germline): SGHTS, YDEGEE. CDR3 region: CASSPTGTSGTDTQYF. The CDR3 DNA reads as TGTGCCAGCAGCCCTACCGGGACTAGCGGCACAGATACGCAGTATTTT.